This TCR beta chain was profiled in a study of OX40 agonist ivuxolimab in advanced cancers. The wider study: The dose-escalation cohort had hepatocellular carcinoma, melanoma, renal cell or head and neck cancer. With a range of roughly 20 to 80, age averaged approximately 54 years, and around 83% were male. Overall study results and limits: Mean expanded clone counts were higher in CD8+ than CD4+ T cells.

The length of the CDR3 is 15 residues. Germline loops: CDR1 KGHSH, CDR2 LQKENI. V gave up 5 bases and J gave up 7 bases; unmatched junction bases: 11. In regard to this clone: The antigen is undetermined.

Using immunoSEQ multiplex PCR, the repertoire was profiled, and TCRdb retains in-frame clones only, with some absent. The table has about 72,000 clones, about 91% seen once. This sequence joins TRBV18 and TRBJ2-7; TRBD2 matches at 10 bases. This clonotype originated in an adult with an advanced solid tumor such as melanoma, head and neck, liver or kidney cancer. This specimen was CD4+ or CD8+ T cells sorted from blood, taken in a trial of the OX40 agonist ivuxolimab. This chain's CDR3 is CASSVSTSGLGEQYF. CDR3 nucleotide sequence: TGTGCCAGCTCAGTTTCGACTAGCGGGCTGGGAGAGCAGTACTTC.